The 5 T cell receptor beta chains in this list originate from one sample, sequenced in a study of blood T cell repertoires in COVID-19. Repertoires were generated with immunoSEQ multiplex PCR, while TCRdb's copy carries only in-frame clones and drops some. The top ten hold around an eighth of the sample, which has some 100,000 clones, 70% to 90% seen once. What was sequenced was peripheral blood. The receptors were gathered from a man in his fifties with active or convalescent COVID-19.

This chain links TRBV3-1 (or the pseudogene TRBV3-2) with TRBJ2-5; the match to TRBD1 covers 8 bases. Germline V gives CDR1 LGHDT, CDR2 YNNKEL (reference sequence). This CDR3 has 16 residues. Trimming at V came to 3 bases and at J to 1 base, leaving 7 bases not matched to a gene. The CDR3 nucleotides are TGTGCCAGCAGCCAGGCGAGGACAGGGATCCAAGAGACCCAGTACTTC. It translates to CASSQARTGIQETQYF.

This chain joins TRBV30 and TRBJ2-7; 8 nucleotides match TRBD2. CDR1 is GTSNPN and CDR2 is SVGIG in the germline V gene (reference sequence). Germline trimming cut 1 base from V and 2 bases from J; bases unmatched to any gene: 1. CDR3 length: 13 residues. The CDR3 region has the DNA TGTGCCTGGAGTGGGGGACTAGCCTACGAGCAGTACTTC. It codes for CAWSGGLAYEQYF.

The chain combines TRBV5-5 with TRBJ2-7; 7 bases are shared with TRBD1. The CDR3 consists of 14 residues. The V gene end was trimmed by 3 bases and the J gene end by 3 bases; junction bases not matched to a gene: 6. The germline V gene has CDR1 SGHKS and CDR2 YYEKEE (reference sequence). CDR3 sequence reads: CASSWNRGDYEQYF. The CDR3 DNA reads as TGTGCCAGCAGCTGGAACAGGGGAGACTACGAGCAGTACTTC.

As for this clone: The same CDR3 also results from other DNA sequences found in this sample. This chain uses TRBV14 with TRBJ2-5; 9 nucleotides align to TRBD1. Per germline, CDR1 SGHDN and CDR2 FVKESK. V trimming: 4 bases; J trimming: 4 bases; junction bases outside the gene matches: 7. The CDR3 length is 15 residues. As DNA, the CDR3 is TGTGCCAGCAGCCCGGGGGGACAGGGCGGAGAGACCCAGTACTTC. Its translation: CASSPGGQGGETQYF.

In DNA, the CDR3 is TGTGCCAGCAGTTATGGGACTAGCGGGACTAAGTACACCTACGAGCAGTACTTC. Protein: CASSYGTSGTKYTYEQYF. The V call is TRBV6-2 or TRBV6-3, the J call TRBJ2-7; 13 nucleotides line up with TRBD2. Losses at the gene ends were 3 bases for V and 2 bases for J; bases not matched to a gene: 10. CDR1 and CDR2 (germline): MNHEY, SVGEGT. The CDR3 has 18 residues.